The clone carrying this T cell receptor beta chain showed up just a few times. Its specificity is not known. The data belong to a study of T cells in Graves' hyperthyroidism and ophthalmopathy. Study observations and caveats: Within blood appeared most thyroid clonotypes that had expanded above 0.001.

There are 15 residues in the CDR3. V shed 6 bases and J 6 bases; nucleotides not matched to a gene: 10. The CDR3 regions of TCR beta were amplified from RNA transcripts. The TCR CDR3 first-round RT-PCR relied on the HTBI primer set. TCRdb itself ran the multiplex PCR reads through MiXCR, one entry per CDR3 protein. Among roughly 360,000 distinct CDR3 sequences listed, approximately 12% were seen once. Sequenced input: blood. The receptor was isolated from a man between 25 and 39 years old with Graves' hyperthyroidism that later progressed to Graves' ophthalmopathy. This chain connects TRBV12-3 or TRBV12-4 to TRBJ1-5, with 8 bases that match TRBD1. The CDR3 loop is CASRPGQGIFQPQHF. The CDR3 DNA reads as TGTGCCAGCAGGCCCGGACAGGGTATTTTTCAGCCCCAGCATTTT.